What follows are 17 T cell receptor beta chains derived from one specimen sequenced in a study of shared clonotypes between healthy human individuals. Naive CD8 populations comprised CD45RO-negative cells positively selected for CCR7, excluding terminally differentiated effector memory CD45RA+ cells. The method was immunoSEQ multiplex PCR; TCRdb's version includes in-frame clones alone and lacks a portion of them. Here the sample spans roughly 890,000 clones, about 92% being singletons. Sequencing input: naive CD8+ T cells sorted from blood. Every receptor here comes from a man aged 25 to 45 in good health.

The V call is TRBV7-9, the J call TRBJ2-3, with D possibly matching TRBD1 (5 bases). The CDR3 totals 14 residues. CDR1 and CDR2 (germline): SEHNR, FQNEAQ (reference sequence). V lost 1 base, J lost 5 bases, and 10 bases lay in between. CDR3: CASSLGLRGDTQYF. In DNA, the CDR3 is TGTGCCAGCAGCTTAGGCCTAAGGGGAGATACGCAGTATTTT.

V and J are TRBV7-6 and TRBJ2-1; 9 bases line up with TRBD2. Germline V gives CDR1 SGHVS, CDR2 FNYEAQ. This CDR3 is 17 amino acids long. V trimming: 1 base; J trimming: 3 bases; junction bases outside the gene matches: 7. The DNA for the CDR3 is TGTGCCAGCAGCTTAGGGTTGTTTAGCGGGGGCTACAATGAGCAGTTCTTC. Protein: CASSLGLFSGGYNEQFF.

The chain has TRBV14 and TRBJ2-7; D unresolved. Germline CDR1 is SGHDN and CDR2 is FVKESK. Trimming removed 3 bases at V and 0 bases at J, with 12 bases between. This CDR3 contains 15 residues. Here the CDR3 DNA reads TGTGCCAGCAGCCACCCGGGCGGTGGCTCCTACGAGCAGTACTTC. Its translation is CASSHPGGGSYEQYF.

This chain uses TRBV4-3 with TRBJ2-3; the match to TRBD2 covers 11 bases. The V segment lost 0 bases and the J segment 2 bases; nucleotides outside the gene matches: 4. This CDR3 contains 17 residues. The V gene's germline CDR1 is LGHNA and CDR2 YSLEER. CDR3 nucleotides: TGCGCCAGCAGCCAAGATCGGACTAGCGGGCCCACAGATACGCAGTATTTT. This translates into CASSQDRTSGPTDTQYF.

The chain recombines TRBV5-5 with TRBJ2-7; 7 bases are shared with TRBD2. The CDR3 has 15 amino acids. Germline trimming cut 1 base from V and 4 bases from J; bases unmatched to any gene: 8. Germline V lookup: CDR1 SGHKS, CDR2 YYEKEE (reference sequence). The CDR3 coding sequence is TGTGCCAGCAGCTTGTCCCCGGGAGGAGAATACGAGCAGTACTTC. Its protein is CASSLSPGGEYEQYF.

The rearrangement uses TRBV10-3 and TRBJ1-3, with D perhaps matching TRBD1 (6 bases). V gave up 0 bases and J gave up 0 bases, with 9 bases separating them. The CDR3 extends over 16 amino acids. Looked up from germline, CDR1 is ENHRY and CDR2 is SYGVKD. Written as DNA, the CDR3 is TGTGCCATCAGTGAGTCGGACAGTACCTCTGGAAACACCATATATTTT. Translation gives CAISESDSTSGNTIYF.

The chain employs TRBV4-1 and TRBJ2-1; tentative D call: TRBD1 (6 bases). This CDR3 region has 17 residues. The V end was cut by 4 bases, the J end by 2 bases, with 18 bases between. The germline V gene encodes CDR1 MGHRA and CDR2 YSYEKL. The CDR3 region is CASSPESTGFAYNEQFF. CDR3 bases: TGCGCCAGCAGCCCTGAATCCACAGGGTTTGCCTACAATGAGCAGTTCTTC.

In DNA form, the CDR3 reads TGTGCCAGCAGCCCCGGGGTAGTTGCAACTAATGAAAAACTGTTTTTT. As protein: CASSPGVVATNEKLFF. The chain is built from TRBV7-9 and TRBJ1-4; D ambiguous. The CDR3 covers 16 residues. The germline V gene encodes CDR1 SEHNR and CDR2 FQNEAQ (reference sequence). V was pared by 5 bases and J by 0 bases, with 13 bases between. The complete variable domain, with remaining parts taken from reference TRBV7-9 and TRBJ1-4, reads DTGVSQNPRHKITKRGQNVTFRCDPISEHNRLYWYRQTLGQGPEFLTYFQNEAQLEKSRLLSDRFSAERPKGSFSTLEIQRTEQGDSAMYLCASSPGVVATNEKLFFGSGTQLSVL.

As for this clone: Other DNA sequences in this sample translate to the same CDR3. The rearrangement joins TRBV29-1 to TRBJ2-7; 10 bases line up with TRBD2. Looked up from germline, CDR1 is SQVTM and CDR2 is ANQGSEA. The CDR3 is made up of 13 amino acids. V lost 5 bases and J lost 2; bases outside the gene matches: 3. CDR3 sequence (DNA): TGCAGCGTTCGCCTAGCGGGGGCCTACGAGCAGTACTTC. This codes for CSVRLAGAYEQYF.

The table lists this clone with a few counts. The chain has TRBV27 and TRBJ2-7; tentatively, D is TRBD1 (6 bases). The CDR3 spans 14 residues. The germline V gene has CDR1 MNHEY and CDR2 SMNVEV (reference sequence). V was pared by 4 bases and J by 4 bases, with 14 bases between. As DNA, the CDR3 is TGTGCCAGCAGTTACACGGGACAAGGTTACGAGCAGTACTTC. It specifies CASSYTGQGYEQYF.

V and J are TRBV6-4 and TRBJ2-2; 7 positions match TRBD2. The CDR3 spans 14 residues. J was trimmed by 6 bases and V by 5 bases; bases with no gene match: 6. Germline CDR1 is MRHNA and CDR2 is SNTAGT. The CDR3 region is CASSTPTSPGELFF. DNA of the CDR3: TGTGCCAGCAGTACACCGACTAGCCCCGGGGAGCTGTTTTTT.

J is TRBJ2-1 and V is TRBV19; D unresolved. The germline gives CDR1 LNHDA, CDR2 SQIVND (reference sequence). The CDR3 length is 15 residues. The germline V and J ends were trimmed by 7 bases and 6 bases, with 19 bases remaining between them. The chain's CDR3 is CASKSSLGFGNEQFF. CDR3 nucleotide sequence: TGTGCCAGTAAATCTTCTTTAGGGTTTGGCAATGAGCAGTTCTTC.

In DNA form, the CDR3 reads TGTGCCAGTAGTATCCAAGGGTTCCCCCATGGCTACACCTTC. Translating it yields CASSIQGFPHGYTF. The V and J genes are TRBV19 and TRBJ1-2; D unresolved. Germline V CDR1 and CDR2: LNHDA, SQIVND (reference sequence). Trimming left V 3 bases short and J 6 bases short, with 14 bases between. The CDR3 spans 14 residues.

The J gene is TRBJ2-3, the V gene TRBV29-1; TRBD2 agrees at 7 bases. CDR3 length equals 14 residues. Trimming took 4 bases from V and 5 from J; bases not matched to a gene: 9. Looked up from germline, CDR1 is SQVTM and CDR2 is ANQGSEA. The CDR3 here is CSVGLAEDGDTQYF. For the CDR3, the DNA is TGCAGCGTTGGGCTAGCGGAAGATGGAGATACGCAGTATTTT.

Only one count was recorded for this clone. The chain uses TRBV14 and TRBJ2-7, with D maybe TRBD2 (6 bases). The V and J ends lost 6 bases and 1 base respectively, with 13 bases between them. Germline CDR1 and CDR2: SGHDN and FVKESK. The CDR3 runs to 14 residues. CDR3 sequence (DNA): TGTGCCAGCAGTGCCAGGGAGGTATCCTACGAGCAGTACTTC. This codes for CASSAREVSYEQYF.

The chain links TRBV30 to TRBJ1-1; tentative D call: TRBD1 (6 bases). Trimming cost V 5 bases and J 0 bases, with 13 bases left between them. The CDR3 is 14 amino acids. The V gene's germline CDR1 is GTSNPN and CDR2 SVGIG (reference sequence). The CDR3 spells CAWARQDMNTEAFF. The CDR3 nucleotides are TGTGCCTGGGCCCGACAGGATATGAACACTGAAGCTTTCTTT.

The chain combines TRBV28 with TRBJ2-7; the D gene could be TRBD1 or TRBD2 (7 bases each). V lost 4 bases and J 5 bases, leaving 18 bases between the germline ends. The CDR3 has 15 residues. Germline assignment: CDR1 MDHEN and CDR2 SYDVKM. The CDR3 coding sequence is TGTGCCAGCAGTTCCCGGAGGGAGGGGGCCCACGAGCAGTACTTC. Translated, it gives CASSSRREGAHEQYF.